The 27 T cell receptor beta chains below were found in one sample sequenced in a study of shared clonotypes between healthy human individuals. The naive CD8 fraction comprised CD45RO-negative cells positively selected for CCR7 and excluded terminally differentiated effector memory CD45RA+ cells. Profiled with immunoSEQ multiplex PCR; TCRdb holds only in-frame clones, not every one. The sample yields roughly 2.1 million clones, 85% to 95% seen once. Sequencing was done on a sample of naive CD8+ T cells from PBMCs. The receptors were sampled from a man younger than 35 in good health. Some clones in this sample may be carry-over from other donors' samples.

The chain has TRBV18 and TRBJ2-2, with 7 bases fitting TRBD1. Germline CDR1 reads KGHSH; CDR2 reads LQKENI. There are 17 residues in the CDR3. V lost 3 bases and J lost 0; bases outside the gene matches: 7. CDR3 sequence (DNA): TGTGCCAGCTCACCGCTTAGGGACAGCGCGAACACCGGGGAGCTGTTTTTT. It codes for CASSPLRDSANTGELFF.

This chain joins TRBV7-9 and TRBJ2-5; no firm D call. The germline V gene has CDR1 SEHNR and CDR2 FQNEAQ (reference sequence). This CDR3 has 14 amino acids. The V end lost 2 bases, the J end lost 5 bases, and 12 bases lay between the germline ends. The CDR3 DNA sequence: TGTGCCAGCAGCTTATCCGCAGGAGCGGAGACCCAGTACTTC. Amino acids: CASSLSAGAETQYF. Filled out from reference TRBV7-9 and TRBJ2-5, the complete variable domain reads DTGVSQNPRHKITKRGQNVTFRCDPISEHNRLYWYRQTLGQGPEFLTYFQNEAQLEKSRLLSDRFSAERPKGSFSTLEIQRTEQGDSAMYLCASSLSAGAETQYFGPGTRLLVL.

V is TRBV4-2 and J is TRBJ1-4, with TRBD1 matching 8 bases. Trimming cost V 2 bases and J 12 bases; bases outside gene matches: 17. There are 17 residues in the CDR3. CDR1 LGHNA and CDR2 YNFKEQ come from the germline V gene. The CDR3: CASSQLSFRTGSEELFF. In DNA, the CDR3 is TGTGCCAGCAGCCAACTTAGTTTCAGGACAGGGTCGGAGGAACTGTTTTTT.

CDR3 protein: CASSLGTGAPYEQYF. DNA for the CDR3: TGCGCCAGCAGCTTGGGGACAGGGGCCCCCTACGAGCAGTACTTC. This chain joins TRBV5-1 and TRBJ2-7, with 9 positions matching TRBD1. Looked up from germline, CDR1 is SGHRS and CDR2 is YFSETQ. The CDR3 is made up of 15 amino acids. The ends lost 0 bases at V and 2 bases at J; junction bases unmatched: 3.

The CDR3 DNA reads TGTGCCAGCAGTCCCTTTGACACGAGCTCCTACGAGCAGTACTTC. Its translation is CASSPFDTSSYEQYF. The chain recombines TRBV6-5 with TRBJ2-7; D not resolved. Trimming stripped 5 bases from V and 0 bases from J, with 14 bases between. Germline loops: CDR1 MNHEY, CDR2 SVGAGI. The CDR3 is 15 residues long.

For this clone: Other nucleotide sequences from this sample produce the same CDR3. The chain employs TRBV27 and TRBJ2-2; D is perhaps TRBD2 (5 bases). Germline V gene data show CDR1 as MNHEY and CDR2 as SMNVEV (reference sequence). The CDR3 spans 14 residues. Between the trimmed V and J ends, which lost 3 bases and 3 bases, there was a span of 8 bases. CDR3 nucleotides: TGTGCCAGCAGTTTTGTGGGAGACACCGGGGAGCTGTTTTTT. This encodes CASSFVGDTGELFF.

The V call is TRBV28, the J call TRBJ1-1, with D possibly matching TRBD1 (6 bases). CDR1 is MDHEN and CDR2 is SYDVKM in the germline V gene. The CDR3 is made up of 15 amino acids. V was trimmed by 3 bases and J by 3 bases, leaving 14 bases between them. CDR3 sequence reads: CASSLLMGAYTEAFF. CDR3 sequence (DNA): TGTGCCAGCAGTTTGCTTATGGGGGCGTACACTGAAGCTTTCTTT. Using reference TRBV28 and TRBJ1-1 for the parts outside the CDR3, the full variable domain is DVKVTQSSRYLVKRTGEKVFLECVQDMDHENMFWYRQDPGLGLRLIYFSYDVKMKEKGDIPEGYSVSREKKERFSLILESASTNQTSMYLCASSLLMGAYTEAFFGQGTRLTVV.

In this sample, this clone turned up a few times. The chain recombines TRBV27 with TRBJ2-1, with D hard to call. Germline V lookup: CDR1 MNHEY, CDR2 SMNVEV (reference sequence). The CDR3 is made up of 12 amino acids. Trimming stripped 4 bases from V and 8 bases from J, with 9 bases between. The CDR3 nucleotides are TGTGCCAGCAGTTCTACGGGTTATGAGCAGTTCTTC. Amino acid sequence: CASSSTGYEQFF.

The chain links TRBV2 to TRBJ2-7, with D tentatively TRBD2 (5 bases). Per the germline V gene, CDR1 is SNHLY and CDR2 is FYNNEI. V lost 10 bases to trimming and J lost 4 bases, with 17 bases between them. The CDR3 runs 13 residues. The chain's CDR3 is CANLHPTSYEQYF. The CDR3 DNA reads TGTGCCAACCTACACCCAACTAGTTACGAGCAGTACTTC.

The V gene is TRBV30, the J gene TRBJ1-1, with D uncertain. Looked up from germline, CDR1 is GTSNPN and CDR2 is SVGIG (reference sequence). The CDR3 has 15 amino acids. Trimming removed 2 bases from V and 1 base from J, with 14 bases in between. The chain's CDR3 is CAWSPRSEGNTEAFF. CDR3 nucleotide sequence: TGTGCCTGGAGTCCTCGTTCCGAAGGGAACACTGAAGCTTTCTTT.

CDR3 residues: CASSETAGNQPQHF. The CDR3 DNA reads as TGTGCCAGCAGTGAGACAGCGGGCAATCAGCCCCAGCATTTT. This chain joins TRBV25-1 and TRBJ1-5, with a weak D call TRBD1 (5 bases). Germline V lookup: CDR1 MGHDK, CDR2 SYGVNS. The CDR3 spans 14 residues. Trimming took off 3 bases at V and 2 bases at J, with 8 bases between the two ends.

In this sample, this clone turned up once. V gene TRBV4-1 combines with J gene TRBJ2-7; the match to TRBD2 covers 7 bases. This CDR3 has 13 residues. The V and J ends lost 4 bases and 6 bases, in that order; junction bases with no gene match: 6. In germline, CDR1 is MGHRA, CDR2 YSYEKL. CDR3 nucleotide sequence: TGCGCCAGCAGCCTAGGACTAGTCCGCGAGCAGTACTTC. This codes for CASSLGLVREQYF.

The rearrangement links TRBV28 to TRBJ2-1; D remains unclear. V lost 2 bases and J 0 bases, leaving 8 bases between the germline ends. In germline, CDR1 is MDHEN, CDR2 SYDVKM. The CDR3 length is 15 residues. CDR3 nucleotides: TGTGCCAGCAGTTTAAGTATGAGCTCCTACAATGAGCAGTTCTTC. Protein: CASSLSMSSYNEQFF.

V and J are TRBV11-2 and TRBJ1-3; D is uncertain. CDR1 is SGHAT, CDR2 FQNNGV, per germline. The CDR3 has 16 residues. Trimming cost V 1 base and J 4 bases, with 14 bases left between them. The CDR3 DNA reads TGTGCCAGCAGCTTAGGGGTGGACCTAAAAGGAAACACCATATATTTT. It translates to CASSLGVDLKGNTIYF.

This clone was found once. The chain joins TRBV13 to TRBJ2-7; D uncertain. Germline assignment: CDR1 PRHDT and CDR2 FYEKMQ (reference sequence). The CDR3 has 15 residues. V shed 2 bases and J shed 2 bases, with 13 bases lying between them. CDR3 protein: CASSLWSRRTYEQYF. For the CDR3, the DNA is TGTGCCAGCAGCTTATGGAGCCGACGGACCTACGAGCAGTACTTC. Using reference TRBV13 and TRBJ2-7 for the parts outside the CDR3, the full variable domain is AAGVIQSPRHLIKEKRETATLKCYPIPRHDTVYWYQQGPGQDPQFLISFYEKMQSDKGSIPDRFSAQQFSDYHSELNMSSLELGDSALYFCASSLWSRRTYEQYFGPGTRLTVT.

The chain links TRBV5-4 to TRBJ2-1; the D gene is possibly TRBD2 (6 bases). This CDR3 spans 17 amino acids. The germline V gene encodes CDR1 SGHNT and CDR2 YYREEE (reference sequence). The V and J ends lost 2 bases and 3 bases respectively, with 18 bases between them. The CDR3 DNA reads TGTGCCAGCAGCTTATTCTCCGGGACGGGAGTCTACAATGAGCAGTTCTTC. Its protein is CASSLFSGTGVYNEQFF. The full variable domain, completed using reference TRBV5-4 and TRBJ2-1, is ETGVTQSPTHLIKTRGQQVTLRCSSQSGHNTVSWYQQALGQGPQFIFQYYREEENGRGNFPPRFSGLQFPNYSSELNVNALELDDSALYLCASSLFSGTGVYNEQFFGPGTRLTVL.

The chain combines TRBV6-6 with TRBJ2-7; D uncertain. The CDR3 sequence is 12 residues long. The germline V and J ends were trimmed by 2 bases and 6 bases, with 8 bases remaining between them. CDR1 MNHNY and CDR2 SVGAGI come from the germline V gene (reference sequence). The CDR3 reads CASSYPPGEQYF. The CDR3, as DNA: TGTGCCAGCAGTTACCCCCCGGGCGAGCAGTACTTC.

The chain employs TRBV7-9 and TRBJ2-5; no reliable D call. CDR3 size: 14 residues. The germline V and J ends were trimmed by 5 bases and 0 bases, with 10 bases remaining between them. Germline V gene lookup returns CDR1 SEHNR and CDR2 FQNEAQ (reference sequence). The CDR3 DNA is TGTGCCAGCAGCCGCCCAGCGTACCAAGAGACCCAGTACTTC. Its translation: CASSRPAYQETQYF. The full variable domain, in which reference TRBV7-9 and TRBJ2-5 provide the parts outside the CDR3, is DTGVSQNPRHKITKRGQNVTFRCDPISEHNRLYWYRQTLGQGPEFLTYFQNEAQLEKSRLLSDRFSAERPKGSFSTLEIQRTEQGDSAMYLCASSRPAYQETQYFGPGTRLLVL.

The chain is built from TRBV7-8 and TRBJ1-2, with 8 bases matching TRBD1. The V segment lost 5 bases and the J segment 2 bases; nucleotides outside the gene matches: 10. The length of the CDR3 is 16 residues. Germline V lookup: CDR1 SGHVS, CDR2 FQNEAQ. Here the CDR3 reads CASSARDQGANYGYTF. CDR3 DNA sequence: TGTGCCAGCAGCGCCCGGGACCAGGGGGCCAACTATGGCTACACCTTC.

The chain carries TRBV19 and TRBJ1-5; D unclear. Trimming took off 7 bases at V and 0 bases at J, with 10 bases between the two ends. There are 14 residues in the CDR3. Germline-derived CDR1 and CDR2 are LNHDA and SQIVND (reference sequence). The DNA of the CDR3 is TGTGCCAGTAATTGGTTCCTTAGCAATCAGCCCCAGCATTTT. It yields the protein CASNWFLSNQPQHF.

The chain carries TRBV28 and TRBJ1-2; D uncertain. V gave up 10 bases and J gave up 0 bases, with 18 bases separating them. There are 15 residues in the CDR3. Germline V lookup: CDR1 MDHEN, CDR2 SYDVKM. The CDR3 spells CATQKVLMSNYGYTF. CDR3 DNA: TGTGCCACCCAGAAAGTCCTGATGTCTAACTATGGCTACACCTTC.

The gene calls are TRBV7-3 and TRBJ2-7; D not certain. The CDR3 sequence is 12 residues long. Trimming stripped 5 bases from V and 2 bases from J, with 7 bases between. Germline values: CDR1 SGHTA, CDR2 FQGTGA. In DNA form, the CDR3 reads TGTGCCAGCAGCCTGTCCGCCTACGAGCAGTACTTC. Its translation: CASSLSAYEQYF.

The chain combines TRBV7-6 with TRBJ2-7; D gene unclear. The CDR3 extends over 14 amino acids. The germline V and J ends were trimmed by 5 bases and 3 bases, with 14 bases remaining between them. The germline gives CDR1 SGHVS, CDR2 FNYEAQ. CDR3 loop: CASSRGSALYEQYF. CDR3 nucleotide sequence: TGTGCCAGCAGCCGTGGGTCGGCCCTCTACGAGCAGTACTTC.

The genes are TRBV19 and TRBJ2-3; a possible D gene is TRBD2 (6 bases). Per germline, CDR1 LNHDA and CDR2 SQIVND (reference sequence). This CDR3 comprises 15 residues. Trimming cost V 3 bases and J 6 bases, with 16 bases left between them. The CDR3 region is CASSIGGTSRDTQYF. As DNA, the CDR3 is TGTGCCAGTAGTATTGGGGGGACCAGCCGGGATACGCAGTATTTT.

This clone appeared a single time. The chain joins TRBV7-9 to TRBJ1-2, with a possible D match to TRBD1 (5 bases). CDR1 and CDR2 (germline): SEHNR, FQNEAQ (reference sequence). The CDR3 length is 14 residues. Trimming took off 2 bases at V and 0 bases at J, with 7 bases between the two ends. In nucleotides, the CDR3 is TGTGCCAGCAGCTTAAGGGGAGCTAACTATGGCTACACCTTC. Translating gives CASSLRGANYGYTF. Full variable domain (missing parts from reference TRBV7-9 and TRBJ1-2): DTGVSQNPRHKITKRGQNVTFRCDPISEHNRLYWYRQTLGQGPEFLTYFQNEAQLEKSRLLSDRFSAERPKGSFSTLEIQRTEQGDSAMYLCASSLRGANYGYTFGSGTRLTVV.

For this clone: Additional DNA sequences in this sample encode the identical CDR3. The rearrangement joins TRBV27 to TRBJ2-7, with 7 bases aligning to TRBD1. Per germline, CDR1 MNHEY and CDR2 SMNVEV (reference sequence). The CDR3 has 14 residues. V shed 4 bases, J shed 4 bases, and the junction held 7 bases outside the gene matches. The CDR3 here is CASSSRGNLYEQYF. The CDR3, as DNA: TGTGCCAGCAGTTCCAGGGGGAACCTTTACGAGCAGTACTTC.

This sequence joins TRBV28 and TRBJ1-1; the D gene is possibly TRBD1 (6 bases). Germline V gene data show CDR1 as MDHEN and CDR2 as SYDVKM. Trimming cost V 3 bases and J 10 bases, with 9 bases left between them. The CDR3 extends over 11 amino acids. CDR3 bases: TGTGCCAGCAGTTTCCCGGGGGCAGCTTTCTTT. Translating gives CASSFPGAAFF.